This T cell receptor beta chain came from a study of T cell repertoires in cytomegalovirus infection. Study summary: In public TCR beta signatures, there were indications of both CMV infection and matching HLA type. Study outcomes and limitations: Individuals carrying CMV plus the relevant HLA were identified by cumulative frequency of public TCR beta families.

MiXCR, run by TCRdb on the reads, gives a single entry per CDR3 protein. In the table there are about 320,000 distinct CDR3 sequences, over 7.5% of which are singletons. With 5 bases clipped from V and 5 bases from J, the junction kept 6 bases outside the gene matches. In germline, CDR1 is SNHLY, CDR2 FYNNEI. The CDR3 length is 15 residues. This clonotype was counted only a few times. Its specificity is unknown. The material sequenced was PBMCs. The chain carries TRBV2 and TRBJ2-1, with 10 bases matching TRBD2. This receptor was obtained from a human donor in good health (CMV status not recorded). Some clones in this sample may be carry-over from other donors' samples. CDR3: CASSTSGNPNNEQFF. CDR3 DNA sequence: TGTGCCAGCAGTACTAGCGGGAACCCCAACAATGAGCAGTTCTTC.